The T cell receptor beta chain under discussion was sequenced for a study of T cell responses to AZD1222 COVID-19 vaccine. J gave up 8 bases and V 2 bases, and 7 bases lay outside the gene matches. CDR3 length equals 14 residues. Germline assignment: CDR1 MNHEY and CDR2 SVGAGI. Pooled in the analysis were second doses at about 4 or about 12 weeks. Findings and limits, study-wide: Recipients of AZD1222 seropositive at baseline numbered only five or six.

Comment on this clone: Its cognate antigen is unknown.

Clones were read by immunoSEQ multiplex PCR, and TCRdb kept only the in-frame ones, dropping some. Here the sample spans 100,000 to 120,000 clones, around 88% being singletons. The chain links TRBV6-5 to TRBJ1-1, with TRBD1 identical over 8 bases. Sample: peripheral blood, taken 28 days after the second AZD1222 dose. The TCR originated in an adult who received the AZD1222 COVID-19 vaccine. The CDR3 DNA sequence: TGTGCCAGCAGTTACAGGACAGGGAAAGAAGAAGCTTTCTTT. Translated, it gives CASSYRTGKEEAFF.